The 25 T cell receptor beta chains given below trace back to one sample, sequenced in a study of molecular identifiers for immune sequencing clone quantification. Using its own MiXCR run on the PCR reads, TCRdb lists one record per CDR3 protein. The sample has hundreds of thousands of distinct CDR3 sequences, roughly 25% seen once. Input material: naive CD8+ T cells from blood, with Jurkat cell RNA spiked in. Subset described: FACS-sorted CD8+CD4-CCR7+CD45RA+ naive T cells. The source is a human donor in good health. Some libraries in this study had Jurkat cell RNA spiked in.

This clonotype was seen a handful of times. The chain combines TRBV6-2 or TRBV6-3 with TRBJ2-7; D may be TRBD2 (5 bases). The V and J ends lost 4 bases and 2 bases respectively, with 12 bases between them. CDR1 is MNHEY and CDR2 is SVGEGT in the germline V gene. This CDR3 region has 14 residues. CDR3 nucleotides: TGTGCCAGCAGTTCACTAGACATACCCTACGAGCAGTACTTC. Protein product: CASSSLDIPYEQYF.

V usage is TRBV27 and J usage is TRBJ2-1; 9 bases are a match to TRBD1. V shed 4 bases and J 9 bases; nucleotides not matched to a gene: 7. Germline CDR1 MNHEY, CDR2 SMNVEV (reference sequence). The CDR3 is made up of 14 amino acids. CDR3 DNA: TGTGCCAGCAGTTCCGGGACAGGGCTGGTTGAGCAGTTCTTC. Residues: CASSSGTGLVEQFF.

This clonotype came up many times. The V gene is TRBV10-1, the J gene TRBJ2-7, with no clear D. The last part of the DNA fits TRBJ2-5 better; the J call may be wrong. The CDR3 sequence is 10 residues long. Looked up from germline, CDR1 is WNHNN and CDR2 is SYGVQD (reference sequence). The CDR3 DNA reads TGCGCCAGCAGTGAAAGGACCCAGTACTTC. It translates to CASSERTQYF.

Points on this clonotype: One end of the junction varies from germline; a read error may be responsible. The chain is built from TRBV7-9 and TRBJ2-1; D gene uncertain. Germline V gene lookup returns CDR1 SEHNR and CDR2 FQNEAQ (reference sequence). The CDR3 has 12 residues. This CDR3 is CASSSTAGWQSF. The CDR3 coding sequence is TGTGCCAGCAGCTCCACCGCCGGTTGGCAGTCCTTC.

As concerns this clonotype: Being one base from a much bigger clone, this may be a read error. The V gene is TRBV6-5, the J gene TRBJ1-4, with D unclear. CDR3 length: 18 residues. V was cut by 0 bases and J by 5 bases, with 19 bases left in between. Germline V gives CDR1 MNHEY, CDR2 SVGAGI. This CDR3 reads CASSYSADQRDRNEKLFF. CDR3 DNA: TGTGCCAGCAGTTACTCGGCTGACCAAAGAGATCGGAATGAAAAACTGTTTTTT.

This chain joins TRBV12-3 or TRBV12-4 and TRBJ2-5; 7 bases are shared with TRBD2. The CDR3 has 14 amino acids. J gave up 3 bases and V 3 bases, and 4 bases lay outside the gene matches. The CDR3 sequence is CASSFITSEETQYF. In DNA, the CDR3 is TGTGCCAGCAGTTTTATTACTAGCGAAGAGACCCAGTACTTC.

Here the CDR3 reads CASSEDRVRSPLHF. In DNA, the CDR3 is TGTGCCAGCAGCGAGGACAGGGTACGTTCACCCCTCCACTTT. The V call is TRBV9, the J call TRBJ1-6; 8 nucleotides agree with TRBD1. J lost 9 bases, V lost 3 bases, and 5 bases had no gene match. The CDR3 has 14 residues. Germline V gene sequence: CDR1 SGDLS, CDR2 YYNGEE.

For this clonotype: One base away lies a much larger clone, so this may be a sequencing read error. The rearrangement links TRBV10-3 to TRBJ2-1; no clear D. Germline V gives CDR1 ENHRY, CDR2 SYGVKD. The length of the CDR3 is 11 residues. The CDR3 coding sequence is TGTGCCACCAGTCCTAGTAGTGAGCAGTTCTTC. Translation gives CATSPSSEQFF.

Notes on this clonotype: A much larger clone sits a single nucleotide away, making a read error possible. V and J are TRBV4-3 and TRBJ2-7; D is uncertain. Germline assignment: CDR1 LGHNA and CDR2 YSLEER. The CDR3 has 14 residues. Trimming cost V 1 base and J 2 bases, with 9 bases left between them. The CDR3 nucleotides read TGCGCCAGCAGCCAAGCCCCCCCAGCCTACGAGCAGTACTTC. This gives the protein CASSQAPPAYEQYF.

This chain connects TRBV7-9 to TRBJ2-7; D is tentatively TRBD1 or TRBD2 (6 bases each). The germline V gene encodes CDR1 SEHNR and CDR2 FQNEAQ (reference sequence). Trimming stripped 5 bases from V and 6 bases from J, with 11 bases between. The CDR3 has 12 amino acids. The CDR3 sequence is CASSKGGSEQYF. CDR3 DNA sequence: TGTGCCAGCAGCAAGGGGGGCTCCGAGCAGTACTTC.

This clonotype occurred a few times. The genes are TRBV19 and TRBJ1-1; 8 bases are shared with TRBD1. CDR1 and CDR2 from the germline V gene are LNHDA and SQIVND (reference sequence). With 4 bases clipped from V and 1 base from J, the junction kept 2 bases outside the gene matches. CDR3 length: 14 amino acids. CDR3: CASSTGQANTEAFF. The CDR3 DNA reads as TGTGCCAGTAGTACGGGACAGGCGAACACTGAAGCTTTCTTT.

This clonotype has ten or more counts. The chain recombines TRBV5-1 with TRBJ2-7; 7 bases match TRBD1. CDR1 and CDR2 (germline): SGHRS, YFSETQ. The CDR3 extends over 14 amino acids. The V and J ends lost 2 bases and 1 base, in that order; junction bases with no gene match: 3. The CDR3 bases are TGCGCCAGCAGCTTCGTGACAGGGTCCTACGAGCAGTACTTC. Protein product: CASSFVTGSYEQYF.

This clonotype was seen a handful of times. V is TRBV2 and J is TRBJ2-2, with 8 bases aligning to TRBD1. Trimming took 2 bases from V and 7 from J; bases not matched to a gene: 6. Germline V CDR1 and CDR2: SNHLY, FYNNEI. The CDR3 runs 15 residues. CDR3 region: CASSEMAGGGGELFF. CDR3 sequence (DNA): TGTGCCAGCAGTGAAATGGCAGGGGGCGGCGGGGAGCTGTTTTTT.

With regard to this clonotype: A read error may be the cause here, since a much bigger clone is one base away. V is TRBV7-6 and J is TRBJ1-1, with TRBD1 as a possible D gene (5 bases). The CDR3 length is 15 residues. Germline V gene lookup returns CDR1 SGHVS and CDR2 FNYEAQ. The CDR3 coding sequence is TGTGCCAGCCGCTTAGAGCCGGGACGGGAGTTTGAAGCTTTCTTT. Its translation is CASRLEPGREFEAFF.

The table lists this clonotype with many counts. The V gene is TRBV28, the J gene TRBJ2-7; tentative D call: TRBD2 (6 bases). Germline loops: CDR1 MDHEN, CDR2 SYDVKM. Trimming took off 5 bases at V and 0 bases at J, with 14 bases between the two ends. This CDR3 is 15 amino acids long. CDR3 DNA: TGTGCCAGCAGTCCACAGCCGCGGGGCTCCTACGAGCAGTACTTC. Translating it yields CASSPQPRGSYEQYF.

Remarks on this clonotype: It may be a read error: a sequence one base away is much more abundant. It is likely a read error, because the conserved phenylalanine at the end of the CDR3 is missing. V is TRBV6-2 or TRBV6-3 and J is TRBJ1-5; D not resolved. CDR3 length equals 13 residues. Trimming pared 0 bases from V and 6 bases from J, leaving 6 bases between. From germline, CDR1 is MNHEY and CDR2 SVGEGT. The CDR3, as DNA: TGTGCCAGCAGTTACTCGGAGGTTCAGCCCCAGCATCTT. This codes for CASSYSEVQPQHL.

Worth noting for this clonotype: Since a much larger clone is just one base distant, this may be a read error. The rearrangement uses TRBV7-9 and TRBJ2-2, with TRBD1 matching over 7 bases. The CDR3 runs to 15 residues. From germline, CDR1 is SEHNR and CDR2 FQNEAQ (reference sequence). Here the CDR3 DNA reads TGTGTCAGCAGCTTGGGGGACAGTTTCGCCGGGGAGCTGTTTTTT. Translated: CVSSLGDSFAGELFF.

Turning to this clonotype: An end of the junction does not agree with germline; a read error may underlie this. V gene TRBV12-3 or TRBV12-4 combines with J gene TRBJ2-1; the D is unclear. The CDR3 is made up of 15 amino acids. CDR3 nucleotides: TGTGCCAGCAGCAGCAGGAGACTTCCCTACAATGGGCAGTTCTTC. Protein: CASSSRRLPYNGQFF.

About this clonotype: A much larger clone differs by one base, so this may be a read error. The CDR3 DNA reads TGCAGCGTTGTATCTTCATCAGATGCGCAGTATTTT. It specifies CSVVSSSDAQYF. This chain joins TRBV29-1 and TRBJ2-3; the D is unclear. The CDR3 sequence is 12 residues long. CDR1 and CDR2 (germline): SQVTM, ANQGSEA.

The sample holds a few counts of this clonotype. The chain combines TRBV6-1 with TRBJ1-3; D uncertain. Looked up from germline, CDR1 is MNHNS and CDR2 is SASEGT. Trimming took off 5 bases at V and 3 bases at J, with 2 bases between the two ends. This CDR3 is 11 amino acids long. CDR3 nucleotides: TGTGCCAGCAGTAATGGAAACACCATATATTTT. It yields the protein CASSNGNTIYF.

Turning to this clonotype: A much larger clone lies one base from this, so it may be a read error. This CDR3 reads CASSFVTTDAEAFF. In DNA, the CDR3 is TGCGCCAGCAGCTTTGTGACAACTGACGCTGAAGCTTTCTTT. V is TRBV5-1 and J is TRBJ1-1, with unresolved D. Per germline, CDR1 SGHRS and CDR2 YFSETQ. V was trimmed by 2 bases and J by 6 bases, leaving 14 bases between them. The CDR3 has 14 residues.

V is TRBV13 and J is TRBJ2-7; TRBD1 matches 9 bases. Unmatched junction bases numbered 9, after V lost 4 bases and J lost 2 bases. The CDR3 extends over 16 amino acids. Per germline, CDR1 PRHDT and CDR2 FYEKMQ (reference sequence). CDR3 sequence reads: CASSSKGDRAAYEQYF. The CDR3 DNA reads TGTGCCAGCAGCTCGAAAGGGGACAGGGCGGCCTACGAGCAGTACTTC.

In this sample, this clonotype turned up a few times. V gene TRBV27 combines with J gene TRBJ1-2; no firm D call. This CDR3 contains 11 residues. V lost 8 bases and J lost 8, with 12 bases in between. Germline loops: CDR1 MNHEY, CDR2 SMNVEV (reference sequence). The CDR3 nucleotides are TGTGCCAGCGGCACCACCAGGGGCTACACCTTC. It specifies CASGTTRGYTF.

With respect to this clonotype: It may be a read error: a sequence one base away is much more abundant. This chain links TRBV3-1 with TRBJ2-7, with 7 bases that match TRBD1. Germline CDR1 and CDR2: LGHDT and YNNKEL (reference sequence). The CDR3 consists of 13 residues. The CDR3 nucleotides are TGTGCCATCAGCCAACAGGGGCCCAACGAGCAGTACTTC. Amino acid sequence: CAISQQGPNEQYF.

The chain has TRBV24-1 and TRBJ2-5; D gene uncertain. This CDR3 has 13 residues. CDR1 and CDR2 from the germline V gene are KGHDR and SFDVKD. Trimming left V 5 bases short and J 4 bases short, with 10 bases between. The CDR3, as DNA: TGTGCCACCAGTGGGCCAGCCGGAGAGACCCAGTACTTC. Residues: CATSGPAGETQYF.